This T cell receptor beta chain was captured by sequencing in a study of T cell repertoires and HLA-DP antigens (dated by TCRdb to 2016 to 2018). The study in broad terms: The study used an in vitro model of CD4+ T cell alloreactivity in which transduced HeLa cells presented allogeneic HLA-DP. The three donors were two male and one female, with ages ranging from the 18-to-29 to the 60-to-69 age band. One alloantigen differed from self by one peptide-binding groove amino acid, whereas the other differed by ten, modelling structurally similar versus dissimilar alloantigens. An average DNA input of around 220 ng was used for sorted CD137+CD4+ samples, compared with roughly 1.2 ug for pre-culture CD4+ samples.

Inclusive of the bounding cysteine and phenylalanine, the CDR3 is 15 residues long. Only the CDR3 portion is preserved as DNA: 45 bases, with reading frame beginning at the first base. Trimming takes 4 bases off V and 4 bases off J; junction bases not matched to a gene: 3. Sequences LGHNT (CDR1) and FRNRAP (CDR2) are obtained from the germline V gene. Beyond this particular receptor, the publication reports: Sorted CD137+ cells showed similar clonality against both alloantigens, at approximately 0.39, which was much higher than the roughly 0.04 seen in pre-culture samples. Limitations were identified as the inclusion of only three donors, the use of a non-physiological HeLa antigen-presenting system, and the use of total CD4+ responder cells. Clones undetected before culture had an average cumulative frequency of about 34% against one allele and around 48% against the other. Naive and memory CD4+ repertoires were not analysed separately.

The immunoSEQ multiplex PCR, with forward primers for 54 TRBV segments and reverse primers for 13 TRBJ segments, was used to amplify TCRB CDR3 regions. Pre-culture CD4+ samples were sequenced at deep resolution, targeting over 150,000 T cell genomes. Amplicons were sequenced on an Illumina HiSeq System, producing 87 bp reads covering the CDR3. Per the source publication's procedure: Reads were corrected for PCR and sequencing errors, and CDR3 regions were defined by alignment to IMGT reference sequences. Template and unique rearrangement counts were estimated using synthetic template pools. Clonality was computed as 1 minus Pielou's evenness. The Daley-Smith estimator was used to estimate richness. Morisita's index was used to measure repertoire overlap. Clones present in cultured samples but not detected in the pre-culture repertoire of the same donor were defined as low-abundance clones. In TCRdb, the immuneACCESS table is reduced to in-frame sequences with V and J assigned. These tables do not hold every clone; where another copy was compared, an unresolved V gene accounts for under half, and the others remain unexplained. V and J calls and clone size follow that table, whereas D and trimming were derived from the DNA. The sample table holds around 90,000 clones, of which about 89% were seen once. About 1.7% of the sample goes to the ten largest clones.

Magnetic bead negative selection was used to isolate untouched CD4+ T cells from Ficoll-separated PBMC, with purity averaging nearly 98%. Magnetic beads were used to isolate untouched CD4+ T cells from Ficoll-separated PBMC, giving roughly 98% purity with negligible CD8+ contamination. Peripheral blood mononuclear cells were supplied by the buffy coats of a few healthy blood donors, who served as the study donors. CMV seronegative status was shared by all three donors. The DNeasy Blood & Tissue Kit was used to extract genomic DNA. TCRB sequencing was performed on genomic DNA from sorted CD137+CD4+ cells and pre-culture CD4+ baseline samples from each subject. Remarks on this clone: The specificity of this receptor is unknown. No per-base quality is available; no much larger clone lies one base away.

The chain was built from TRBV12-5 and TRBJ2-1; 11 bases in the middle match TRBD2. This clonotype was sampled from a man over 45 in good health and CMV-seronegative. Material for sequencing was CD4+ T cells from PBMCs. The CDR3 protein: CASGSSGGKYNEQFF. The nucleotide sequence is TGTGCTAGTGGTTCTAGCGGGGGGAAGTACAATGAGCAGTTCTTC. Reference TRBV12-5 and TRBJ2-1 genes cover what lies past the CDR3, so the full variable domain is DARVTQTPRHKVTEMGQEVTMRCQPILGHNTVFWYRQTMMQGLELLAYFRNRAPLDDSGMPKDRFSAEMPDATLATLKIQPSEPRDSAVYFCASGSSGGKYNEQFFGPGTRLTVL.